Shown below are 29 T cell receptor beta chains from a single sample sequenced in a study of shared clonotypes between healthy human individuals. TCRdb keeps only in-frame clones here, not all; method: immunoSEQ multiplex PCR. Altogether some 380,000 clones are present, around 96% being singletons, with the ten largest covering approximately 0.3%. The sequenced sample was memory CD8+ T cells sorted from blood. Subset defined: CD45RO+ cells pooled with CCR7-negative TemRA cells. The receptors were sampled from a man aged 25-40 years in good health.

The chain is built from TRBV19 and TRBJ2-7; possibly TRBD1 for D (6 bases). The length of the CDR3 is 14 residues. Germline CDR1 LNHDA, CDR2 SQIVND (reference sequence). The V end lost 7 bases, the J end lost 2 bases, and 15 bases lay between the germline ends. The CDR3 DNA sequence: TGTGCCAGTACTTCAGGGCCAGGGGCCTACGAGCAGTACTTC. Translation: CASTSGPGAYEQYF. The entire variable domain, with the rest obtained from reference TRBV19 and TRBJ2-7, is as follows: DGGITQSPKYLFRKEGQNVTLSCEQNLNHDAMYWYRQDPGQGLRLIYYSQIVNDFQKGDIAEGYSVSREKKESFPLTVTSAQKNPTAFYLCASTSGPGAYEQYFGPGTRLTVT.

This clone has just a few counts. V and J are TRBV7-9 and TRBJ2-6; D ambiguous. V lost 3 bases and J lost 0, with 6 bases in between. The CDR3 length is 15 residues. From germline, CDR1 is SEHNR and CDR2 FQNEAQ (reference sequence). CDR3 in amino acids: CASSFTSSGANVLTF. In DNA form, the CDR3 reads TGTGCCAGCAGCTTCACCTCCTCTGGGGCCAACGTCCTGACTTTC.

The rearrangement uses TRBV6-1 and TRBJ2-3; D ambiguous. Looked up from germline, CDR1 is MNHNS and CDR2 is SASEGT. This CDR3 has 13 residues. Trimming took 8 bases from V and 3 from J, leaving 12 bases between them. This CDR3 reads CASRFRKTDTQYF. The CDR3, as DNA: TGTGCCAGCCGTTTCAGGAAGACAGATACGCAGTATTTT.

The chain carries TRBV10-3 and TRBJ1-3; 7 bases line up with TRBD1. There are 14 residues in the CDR3. Germline V CDR1 and CDR2: ENHRY, SYGVKD. V dropped 7 bases and J dropped 3; count of bases not matched to a gene: 6. CDR3 coding DNA: TGTGCCATCAATACAGGGGCAGGTGGAAACACCATATATTTT. It codes for CAINTGAGGNTIYF.

This clone occurred once. The V gene is TRBV7-2, the J gene TRBJ2-1; 8 bases are a match to TRBD1. The CDR3 spans 15 residues. Germline CDR1 SGHTA, CDR2 FQGNSA. V gave up 1 base and J gave up 5 bases; unmatched junction bases: 4. The CDR3 coding sequence is TGTGCCAGCAGCTTAGTCAGGACAGGGAACAATGAGCAGTTCTTC. It yields the protein CASSLVRTGNNEQFF.

The chain joins TRBV7-6 to TRBJ2-5, with TRBD2 matching 8 bases. J lost 2 bases, V lost 0 bases, and 8 bases had no gene match. The CDR3 extends over 17 amino acids. Germline CDR1 is SGHVS and CDR2 is FNYEAQ. CDR3 amino acids: CASSLAPSGLLQETQYF. DNA for the CDR3: TGTGCCAGCAGCTTAGCGCCTAGCGGGCTACTACAAGAGACCCAGTACTTC.

The chain combines TRBV4-1 with TRBJ2-7, with TRBD2 matching 9 bases. The CDR3 has 20 residues. Germline V gives CDR1 MGHRA, CDR2 YSYEKL. V was pared by 1 base and J by 3 bases, with 19 bases of the junction left unmatched. This CDR3 is CASSQVDAGGPFGGFYEQYF. CDR3 in DNA: TGCGCCAGCAGCCAAGTTGACGCGGGAGGGCCTTTTGGAGGATTCTACGAGCAGTACTTC.

V gene TRBV14 combines with J gene TRBJ1-3; the D gene is possibly TRBD1 (5 bases). Germline-derived CDR1 and CDR2 are SGHDN and FVKESK. The CDR3 is 15 residues long. Trimming pared 0 bases from V and 2 bases from J, leaving 8 bases between. The CDR3 reads CASSQDRGAGNTIYF. For the CDR3, the DNA is TGTGCCAGCAGCCAAGATAGAGGGGCTGGAAACACCATATATTTT.

The chain recombines TRBV9 with TRBJ1-2, with a weak D call TRBD1 (6 bases). The CDR3 runs 15 residues. Per germline, CDR1 SGDLS and CDR2 YYNGEE. Between the trimmed V and J ends, which lost 2 bases and 3 bases, there was a span of 14 bases. The DNA for the CDR3 is TGTGCCAGCAGCGTCGGGGGGCGTATGTACTATGGCTACACCTTC. This sequence encodes CASSVGGRMYYGYTF.

As DNA, the CDR3 is TGTGCCAGCAGTCCCGATCCGGGACAGGGGAGCTATGGCTACACCTTC. This codes for CASSPDPGQGSYGYTF. The genes are TRBV6-4 and TRBJ1-2, with 10 bases identical to TRBD1. This CDR3 is built from 16 residues. CDR1 is MRHNA and CDR2 is SNTAGT in the germline V gene. J was trimmed by 4 bases and V by 5 bases; bases with no gene match: 10.

This chain uses TRBV27 with TRBJ2-7; 9 nucleotides match TRBD1. In germline, CDR1 is MNHEY, CDR2 SMNVEV (reference sequence). V dropped 1 base and J dropped 2; count of bases not matched to a gene: 0. CDR3 length: 14 residues. The CDR3 here is CASSLWTGAYEQYF. The CDR3 nucleotides read TGTGCCAGCAGTTTATGGACAGGGGCCTACGAGCAGTACTTC.

The chain has TRBV28 and TRBJ2-3; the match to TRBD2 covers 8 bases. The CDR3 length is 14 residues. Losses at the gene ends were 8 bases for V and 0 bases for J; bases not matched to a gene: 4. From germline, CDR1 is MDHEN and CDR2 SYDVKM. The CDR3, as DNA: TGTGCCAGCGTAACTAGCGGTAGCACAGATACGCAGTATTTT. Encoded protein: CASVTSGSTDTQYF.

The chain uses TRBV11-2 and TRBJ2-7, with 11 bases aligning to TRBD2. The ends lost 6 bases at V and 5 bases at J; junction bases unmatched: 9. CDR1 SGHAT and CDR2 FQNNGV come from the germline V gene. The CDR3 length is 15 residues. CDR3 in DNA: TGTGCCAGCAGTCCTAGACTAGCGGGATTCAACGAGCAGTACTTC. This gives the protein CASSPRLAGFNEQYF.

The chain is built from TRBV4-1 and TRBJ2-2; no clear D gene. This CDR3 region has 16 residues. With 0 bases removed from V and 5 bases from J, the gap between germline ends came to 13 bases. CDR1 is MGHRA, CDR2 YSYEKL, per germline. CDR3 protein: CASSQEGSLWTGELFF. In nucleotides, the CDR3 is TGCGCCAGCAGCCAAGAAGGCAGCCTGTGGACCGGGGAGCTGTTTTTT.

Written as DNA, the CDR3 is TGTGCCAGCCAGGGAATCGATAGCAATCAGCCCCAGCATTTT. Protein product: CASQGIDSNQPQHF. J is TRBJ1-5 and V is TRBV2, with D perhaps matching TRBD1 (5 bases). Trimming stripped 8 bases from V and 0 bases from J, with 11 bases between. This CDR3 is built from 14 residues. Germline values: CDR1 SNHLY, CDR2 FYNNEI.

The chain recombines TRBV21-1 with TRBJ2-2; the table's D gene call, TRBD2, was not cross checked with the DNA. TRBV21-1 is a listed pseudogene. The CDR3 sequence is 15 residues long. The CDR3 is CASSKQLAGTGELFF. Here the CDR3 DNA reads TGTGCCAGCAGCAAACAACTAGCGGGGACCGGGGAGCTGTTTTTT.

The chain uses TRBV19 and TRBJ2-4; D call uncertain. Germline V CDR1 and CDR2: LNHDA, SQIVND (reference sequence). V was shortened by 3 bases and J by 3 bases, with 3 bases between the two germline ends. This CDR3 has 12 amino acids. The CDR3 here is CASSIDKNIQYF. CDR3 nucleotide sequence: TGTGCCAGTAGTATTGACAAAAACATTCAGTACTTC.

The count of this clone is one. V is TRBV27 and J is TRBJ1-2; 9 positions match TRBD1. V shed 2 bases, J shed 4 bases, and the junction held 2 bases outside the gene matches. Germline CDR1 MNHEY, CDR2 SMNVEV (reference sequence). The CDR3 sequence is 14 residues long. Here the CDR3 DNA reads TGTGCCAGCAGTTTAGTGGGACAGGGCTATGGCTACACCTTC. Its translation: CASSLVGQGYGYTF.

J is TRBJ1-2 and V is TRBV18; no clear D. This CDR3 is built from 13 residues. CDR1 is KGHSH and CDR2 is LQKENI in the germline V gene. Trimming removed 2 bases at V and 6 bases at J, with 10 bases between. The CDR3 DNA is TGTGCCAGCTCACCAGGAGCCAATAATGGCTACACCTTC. Its translation: CASSPGANNGYTF.

This chain links TRBV20-1 with TRBJ2-2; D is ambiguous. The CDR3 runs 10 residues. V was clipped by 6 bases and J by 3 bases, with 2 bases between them. Germline-derived CDR1 and CDR2 are DFQATT and SNEGSKA (reference sequence). Here the CDR3 reads CSAYTGELFF. CDR3 coding DNA: TGCAGTGCATACACCGGGGAGCTGTTTTTT.

The J gene is TRBJ1-1, the V gene TRBV2, with unresolved D. CDR1 and CDR2 (germline): SNHLY, FYNNEI. The CDR3 contains 12 residues. Trimming took off 2 bases at V and 1 base at J, with 2 bases between the two ends. The CDR3 DNA sequence: TGTGCCAGCAGTGAATGGAACACTGAAGCTTTCTTT. Translation: CASSEWNTEAFF. The full variable domain, completed using reference TRBV2 and TRBJ1-1, is EPEVTQTPSHQVTQMGQEVILRCVPISNHLYFYWYRQILGQKVEFLVSFYNNEISEKSEIFDDQFSVERPDGSNFTLKIRSTKLEDSAMYFCASSEWNTEAFFGQGTRLTVV.

This clone was seen only a few times. The V and J genes are TRBV5-1 and TRBJ1-1; the match to TRBD1 covers 7 bases. The CDR3 is made up of 16 amino acids. J gave up 0 bases and V 4 bases, and 9 bases lay outside the gene matches. Germline V lookup: CDR1 SGHRS, CDR2 YFSETQ. The CDR3 sequence is CASSRQGLLVNTEAFF. The CDR3 bases are TGCGCCAGCAGCCGACAGGGACTTCTTGTGAACACTGAAGCTTTCTTT.

Concerning this clone itself: This same CDR3 is encoded by further DNA sequences in the sample. The rearrangement uses TRBV29-1 and TRBJ2-7; TRBD1 aligns across 8 bases. Germline assignment: CDR1 SQVTM and CDR2 ANQGSEA. With 3 bases clipped from V and 6 bases from J, the junction kept 1 base outside the gene matches. This CDR3 is built from 11 residues. The CDR3 bases are TGCAGCGTTGACAGGGGGCGCGAGCAGTACTTC. Residues: CSVDRGREQYF.

The chain links TRBV5-4 to TRBJ2-3, with TRBD2 matching over 10 bases. The CDR3 loop spans 15 amino acids. CDR1 is SGHNT, CDR2 YYREEE, per germline (reference sequence). With V trimmed by 4 bases and J by 2 bases, 4 bases remained unmatched. CDR3: CASSRLAGDTDTQYF. CDR3 nucleotide sequence: TGTGCCAGCAGCCGACTAGCGGGTGACACAGATACGCAGTATTTT.

The V gene is TRBV2, the J gene TRBJ2-7; TRBD2 matches at 8 bases. The CDR3 contains 15 residues. The V and J ends lost 7 bases and 6 bases, in that order; junction bases with no gene match: 14. Germline assignment: CDR1 SNHLY and CDR2 FYNNEI. CDR3 DNA sequence: TGTGCCAGCACCCAGTCCCCGACTAGCGCCGTCGAGCAGTACTTC. The encoded protein is CASTQSPTSAVEQYF.

Only one count was recorded for this clone. The rearrangement links TRBV5-1 to TRBJ2-1; D is unresolved. CDR3 length: 14 residues. Germline CDR1 reads SGHRS; CDR2 reads YFSETQ. V lost 4 bases and J 8 bases, leaving 16 bases between the germline ends. The CDR3 sequence is CASSTRRGVDEQFF. CDR3 nucleotide sequence: TGCGCCAGCAGCACCCGCCGTGGCGTGGATGAGCAGTTCTTC.

The chain joins TRBV18 to TRBJ2-1; the match to TRBD2 covers 8 bases. This CDR3 is 19 amino acids long. Germline lookup yields CDR1 KGHSH and CDR2 LQKENI. V shed 2 bases and J 0 bases; nucleotides not matched to a gene: 12. This CDR3 reads CASSPERGSGIGSYNEQFF. The CDR3 DNA is TGTGCCAGCTCACCAGAACGAGGTAGCGGGATAGGCTCCTACAATGAGCAGTTCTTC.

To note about this clone: Other DNA variants within this sample encode the same CDR3. The rearrangement joins TRBV4-2 to TRBJ1-5, with D possibly being TRBD1 (5 bases). Germline V gene sequence: CDR1 LGHNA, CDR2 YNFKEQ. The CDR3 runs to 13 residues. Trimming pared 0 bases from V and 7 bases from J, leaving 7 bases between. The CDR3 bases are TGTGCCAGCAGCCAAGATCGGGGGCAGCCCCAGCATTTT. Amino acid sequence: CASSQDRGQPQHF.

The chain couples TRBV28 to TRBJ2-7; TRBD2 matches at 7 bases. With 2 bases clipped from V and 3 bases from J, the junction kept 4 bases outside the gene matches. Germline V gene sequence: CDR1 MDHEN, CDR2 SYDVKM. The CDR3 loop spans 14 amino acids. CDR3 region: CASSLGGSVYEQYF. CDR3 in DNA: TGTGCCAGCAGTTTAGGCGGGAGTGTCTACGAGCAGTACTTC.